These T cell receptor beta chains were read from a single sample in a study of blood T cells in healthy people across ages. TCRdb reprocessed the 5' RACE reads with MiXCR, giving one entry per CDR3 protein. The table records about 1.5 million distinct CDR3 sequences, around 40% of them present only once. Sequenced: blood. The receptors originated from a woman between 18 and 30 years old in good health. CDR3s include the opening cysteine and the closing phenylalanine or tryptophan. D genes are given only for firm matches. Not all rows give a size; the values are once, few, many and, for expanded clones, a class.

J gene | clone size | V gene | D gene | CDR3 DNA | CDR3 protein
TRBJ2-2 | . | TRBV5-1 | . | TGCGCCAGCAGCTTCGGGAGGACAGCGAACACCGGGGAGCTGTTTTTT | CASSFGRTANTGELFF
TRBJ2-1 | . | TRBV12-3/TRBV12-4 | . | TGTGCCAGCAGTTTAGGCGGGATAGTTTCCTACAATGAGCAGTTCTTC | CASSLGGIVSYNEQFF
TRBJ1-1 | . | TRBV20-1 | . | TGCAGTGCTAGAGGGACCGCAGGGAACACTGAAGCTTTCTTT | CSARGTAGNTEAFF
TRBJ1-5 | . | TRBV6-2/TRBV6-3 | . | TGTGCCAGCAGCCACCCATATCAGCCCCAGCATTTT | CASSHPYQPQHF
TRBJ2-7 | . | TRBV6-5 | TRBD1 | TGTGCCAGCACCCCACCGGGACAGGGGTTCTACGAGCAGTACTTC | CASTPPGQGFYEQYF
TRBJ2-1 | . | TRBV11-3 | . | TGTGCCAGCAGCTCCGCATTTGAGTTAAATGAGCAGTTCTTC | CASSSAFELNEQFF
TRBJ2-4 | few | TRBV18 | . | TGTGCCAGCTCACCAACCCAGAGGGGCAAAAACATTCAGTACTTC | CASSPTQRGKNIQYF
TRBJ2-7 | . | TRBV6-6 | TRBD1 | TGTGCCAGCAGTTCGCAAGAAGGAGACAGGGGCAATGAGCAGTACTTC | CASSSQEGDRGNEQYF
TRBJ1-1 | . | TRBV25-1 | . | TGTGCCAGCAGTGAATATGGGGGGGGATACACTGAAGCTTTCTTT | CASSEYGGGYTEAFF
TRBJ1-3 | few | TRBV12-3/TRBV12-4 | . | TGTGCCAGCAGTCTAAAGCGGGTTCCTGGAAACACCATATATTTT | CASSLKRVPGNTIYF
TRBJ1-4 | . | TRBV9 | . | TGTGCCAGCAGCGTAGCAAACAGCCTTAATGAAAAACTGTTTTTT | CASSVANSLNEKLFF
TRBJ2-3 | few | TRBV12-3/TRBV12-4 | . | TGTGCCAGCAGTTTCATCCTAGGTCGCGGCGGCACAGATACGCAGTATTTT | CASSFILGRGGTDTQYF
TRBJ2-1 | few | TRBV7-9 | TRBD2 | TGTGCCAGCAGCTCTAGCGGGAGGCAAGGAGGGTTCTTC | CASSSSGRQGGFF
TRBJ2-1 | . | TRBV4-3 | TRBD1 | TGCGCCAGCAGCCGGGGACAGCATCTCTCCTACGAGCAGTTCTTC | CASSRGQHLSYEQFF
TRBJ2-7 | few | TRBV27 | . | TGTGCCAGCAGTTTGCTTTACGGGAGCTCCTACAATGAGCAGTACTTC | CASSLLYGSSYNEQYF
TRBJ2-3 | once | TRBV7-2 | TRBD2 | TGTGCCAGCAGCTTATTTAGCGGGAGTGTCACAGATACGCAGTATTTT | CASSLFSGSVTDTQYF
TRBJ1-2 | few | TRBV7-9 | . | TGTGCCAGCAACGACTTATGGGTCCCCTATGGCTACACCTTC | CASNDLWVPYGYTF
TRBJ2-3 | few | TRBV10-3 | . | TGTGCCATCAGTCTAGCTTCTGATACGCAGTATTTT | CAISLASDTQYF
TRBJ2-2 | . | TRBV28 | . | TGTGCCAGCAGTAGGAGTGCTGACACCGGGGAGCTGTTTTTT | CASSRSADTGELFF
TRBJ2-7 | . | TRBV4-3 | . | TGCGCCAGCAGCCAGGACGAGCAGTACTTC | CASSQDEQYF